Listed here are 12 T cell receptor beta chains from one sample, sequenced in a study of shared clonotypes between healthy human individuals (dated by TCRdb to 2020 to 2022). The method was the immunoSEQ multiplex PCR assay. Sourced from immuneACCESS, this table was stored by TCRdb with only in-frame sequences that have V and J called. A share of the clones is absent; for the studies checked, an unresolved V gene accounts for under half, and the remainder has no known explanation. The sample table contains about 2.3 million clones; only one count was recorded for under 95% of them. Of the sample, roughly 0.34% is held by the ten largest clones. The specimen sequenced was naive CD4+ T cells from PBMCs. The intended sense of this specimen's cell subset or site label: CD45RA+ positively selected. The receptors here all came from a man aged 18 to 30 in good health. Some clones in this sample may be carry-over from other donors' samples.

CDR3 in DNA: TGCGCCAGCGGTGGTCAAAGGGACGACTATGGCTACACCTTC. It specifies CASGGQRDDYGYTF. The chain carries TRBV10-2 and TRBJ1-2, with a tentative D call TRBD1 (5 bases). CDR3 length equals 14 residues. The ends were cut back, 8 bases at V and 3 bases at J, with 16 bases in the middle. CDR1 WSHSY and CDR2 SAAADI come from the germline V gene.

This chain uses TRBV28 with TRBJ2-1, with 13 bases fitting TRBD2. Trimming cost V 5 bases and J 7 bases; bases outside gene matches: 5. Per the germline V gene, CDR1 is MDHEN and CDR2 is SYDVKM. This CDR3 has 15 residues. DNA of the CDR3: TGTGCCAGCAGTCCCGGGACTAGCGGGAAGAATGAGCAGTTCTTC. It specifies CASSPGTSGKNEQFF.

This chain connects TRBV7-9 to TRBJ2-5; the D gene is possibly TRBD1 (6 bases). CDR1 is SEHNR, CDR2 FQNEAQ, per germline (reference sequence). The CDR3 has 14 residues. V was cut by 2 bases and J by 4 bases, with 11 bases left in between. The CDR3 coding sequence is TGTGCCAGCAGCTTACTGGCAGGGGTAGAGACCCAGTACTTC. It yields the protein CASSLLAGVETQYF.

This sequence joins TRBV11-2 and TRBJ2-7; TRBD1 agrees at 7 bases. Unmatched junction bases numbered 8, after V lost 4 bases and J lost 2 bases. This CDR3 is built from 15 residues. Germline-derived CDR1 and CDR2 are SGHAT and FQNNGV. The DNA for the CDR3 is TGTGCCAGCAGCTCCGCCCCGGACAGGACCTACGAGCAGTACTTC. Residues: CASSSAPDRTYEQYF.

This rearrangement joins TRBV5-1 to TRBJ2-5, with TRBD2 identical over 7 bases. CDR1 SGHRS and CDR2 YFSETQ come from the germline V gene. This CDR3 is built from 16 residues. V dropped 2 bases and J dropped 4; count of bases not matched to a gene: 11. The CDR3 here is CASSFSSGTAGETQYF. In DNA, the CDR3 is TGCGCCAGCAGCTTTTCCAGCGGGACTGCCGGAGAGACCCAGTACTTC.

Concerning this clone itself: This specimen includes other DNA sequences encoding the same CDR3. The chain joins TRBV29-1 to TRBJ2-7, with D possibly being TRBD2 (5 bases). This CDR3 is 11 amino acids long. V gave up 4 bases and J gave up 3 bases, with 7 bases separating them. Germline V gene sequence: CDR1 SQVTM, CDR2 ANQGSEA. DNA for the CDR3: TGCAGCGTTGGAACTAGCTACGAGCAGTACTTC. This encodes CSVGTSYEQYF.

J is TRBJ2-7 and V is TRBV5-1; a possible D gene is TRBD1 (5 bases). CDR1 is SGHRS, CDR2 YFSETQ, per germline. CDR3 length equals 14 residues. With 0 bases removed from V and 2 bases from J, the gap between germline ends came to 9 bases. CDR3 loop: CASSLGQRPYEQYF. CDR3 bases: TGCGCCAGCAGCTTGGGACAGAGACCCTACGAGCAGTACTTC.

This clone showed up just a few times. Other DNA sequences of this sample code for an identical CDR3. J is TRBJ2-2 and V is TRBV5-1; 7 bases match TRBD2. Unmatched junction bases numbered 2, after V lost 2 bases and J lost 1 base. Germline loops: CDR1 SGHRS, CDR2 YFSETQ. This CDR3 has 15 amino acids. CDR3 region: CASSLPSGNTGELFF. In DNA form, the CDR3 reads TGCGCCAGCAGCTTACCTAGCGGGAACACCGGGGAGCTGTTTTTT.

The gene calls are TRBV7-2 and TRBJ2-3; 8 bases line up with TRBD1. The trim removed 5 bases at V and 6 bases at J, leaving 10 bases unmatched. The V gene's germline CDR1 is SGHTA and CDR2 FQGNSA. The CDR3 is 15 amino acids. CDR3 region: CASSQWDRTGDTQYF. As DNA, the CDR3 is TGTGCCAGCAGCCAGTGGGACAGGACTGGTGATACGCAGTATTTT.

J is TRBJ2-5 and V is TRBV5-1; 10 bases align to TRBD2. With 1 base clipped from V and 4 bases from J, the junction kept 7 bases outside the gene matches. Germline CDR1 is SGHRS and CDR2 is YFSETQ. The CDR3 consists of 16 residues. This CDR3 reads CASSLSASGSGETQYF. CDR3 DNA sequence: TGCGCCAGCAGCTTGTCGGCTAGCGGGAGTGGAGAGACCCAGTACTTC.

The chain has TRBV11-2 and TRBJ1-2; no definite D call. With 0 bases removed from V and 8 bases from J, the gap between germline ends came to 7 bases. The CDR3 loop spans 12 amino acids. Germline CDR1 and CDR2: SGHAT and FQNNGV. The CDR3 DNA sequence: TGTGCCAGCAGCTTAGATCAGCGGGGCTACACCTTC. Its translation is CASSLDQRGYTF.

This chain joins TRBV7-3 and TRBJ2-2, with 12 bases aligning to TRBD1. J lost 4 bases, V lost 0 bases, and 3 bases had no gene match. CDR1 is SGHTA and CDR2 is FQGTGA in the germline V gene. This CDR3 is built from 17 residues. CDR3 loop: CASSLTPGQGATGELFF. The CDR3 DNA reads TGTGCCAGCAGCTTAACACCGGGACAGGGGGCCACCGGGGAGCTGTTTTTT.